This T cell receptor (beta chain) was observed in a study of identical twins. Study-level results: Cord blood beta clonotypes that were abundant carried fewer insertions, and memory repertoires showed no such trend.

Via MiXCR, TCRdb re-called the 5' RACE reads, giving one row per CDR3 protein. The table lists fewer than 900,000 distinct CDR3 sequences, 15% to 20% of them singletons. Germline lookup yields CDR1 SGHVS and CDR2 FQNEAQ. The trim removed 6 bases at V and 7 bases at J, leaving 8 bases unmatched. The CDR3 totals 14 residues. This clonotype was counted only a few times. Its antigen is still unknown. The same sample was also studied in work on T cells expressing NK-cell markers.

The sequencing sample was made of PBMCs. The chain uses TRBV7-8 and TRBJ2-7; TRBD2 agrees at 11 bases. The clonotype comes from a woman aged 18-29 years in good health. The CDR3 loop reads CASSQTSGVWEQYF. In DNA form, the CDR3 reads TGTGCCAGCAGTCAGACTAGCGGGGTCTGGGAGCAGTACTTC.